This T cell receptor (delta chain) was documented in a study of Vδ1+ human thymocytes. Study-level points and caveats: In the thymus, TRG and TRD repertoires looked highly polyclonal with Gaussian CDR3 lengths. Roughly 22% of thymic delta-chain sequences were Vdelta2, with few Vdelta3, unlike blood Vdelta1+ controls.

Comment on this clone: What it binds is unknown.

Trimming removed 2 bases at V and 3 bases at J, with 22 bases between. In germline, CDR1 is TSWWSYY, CDR2 QGS. The CDR3 is 19 residues long. The template was reverse-transcribed extracted RNA. Multiplex PCR used pooled V-gene forward primers and a constant-region reverse primer to amplify CDR3s. TCRdb made new clone calls on the multiplex PCR reads using CATT. The sample lists some 54,000 delta-chain clones, around a sixth occurring once. Sequencing was performed on Vdelta1+ gamma-delta thymocytes from the thymus. The subset is: FACS-sorted CD3+ TCRalphabeta- TCRVdelta1+ TCRVdelta2- thymocytes. This receptor was taken from a boy younger than two who had congenital heart surgery. The V call is TRDV1, the J call TRDJ2; perhaps TRDD3 as D (6 bases). The CDR3: CALGEGADPGEKMTAQLFF. The CDR3 region has the DNA TGTGCTCTTGGGGAAGGGGCCGATCCGGGGGAGAAAATGACAGCACAACTCTTCTTT.